Presented here are 24 T cell receptor beta chains from one specimen sequenced in a study of T cells in Graves' hyperthyroidism and ophthalmopathy. Researchers took RNA transcripts and amplified the TCR beta CDR3 regions from them. The HTBI set primed first-round TCR CDR3 RT-PCR. TCRdb redid the calling of the multiplex PCR reads with MiXCR, one entry per CDR3 protein. The sample comprises approximately 510,000 distinct CDR3 sequences, less than 25% of which are singletons, and about 30% rests with the top ten. The sample comprised blood. These receptor sequences come from a man aged 18 to 30 with Graves' hyperthyroidism.

This chain joins TRBV6-1 and TRBJ2-2; 9 nucleotides agree with TRBD1. Trimming cost V 7 bases and J 3 bases; bases outside gene matches: 6. The germline V gene has CDR1 MNHNS and CDR2 SASEGT. This CDR3 is 15 amino acids long. The DNA of the CDR3 is TGTGCCAGCACCAACAGGGGGCCGGACACCGGGGAGCTGTTTTTT. It translates to CASTNRGPDTGELFF.

This clonotype showed up many times. V usage is TRBV20-1 and J usage is TRBJ2-7, with D perhaps matching TRBD2 (7 bases). The V gene lost 5 bases and the J gene lost 1 base, with 12 bases spanning the gap. The CDR3 length is 13 residues. In germline, CDR1 is DFQATT, CDR2 SNEGSKA (reference sequence). CDR3 nucleotides: TGCAGTGCTGTGGGAGGGGGTTCCTACGAGCAGTACTTC. It specifies CSAVGGGSYEQYF.

This clonotype was counted at least ten times. The chain has TRBV2 and TRBJ1-5; D might be TRBD1 (5 bases). From germline, CDR1 is SNHLY and CDR2 FYNNEI. Trimming took 6 bases from V and 5 from J, leaving 17 bases between them. The CDR3 runs to 15 residues. Here the CDR3 reads CASRLEGQGYQPQHF. CDR3 nucleotides: TGTGCCAGCAGGCTTGAGGGTCAGGGTTATCAGCCCCAGCATTTT. Using reference TRBV2 and TRBJ1-5 for the parts outside the CDR3, the full variable domain is EPEVTQTPSHQVTQMGQEVILRCVPISNHLYFYWYRQILGQKVEFLVSFYNNEISEKSEIFDDQFSVERPDGSNFTLKIRSTKLEDSAMYFCASRLEGQGYQPQHFGDGTRLSIL.

Many counts were recorded for this clonotype. The CDR3 DNA follows: TGTGCCAGCAGTCCTGGACAGGGCGAGGGAAACACCATATATTTT. Translation gives CASSPGQGEGNTIYF. The V gene is TRBV12-3 or TRBV12-4, the J gene TRBJ1-3; TRBD1 matches 8 bases. J was trimmed by 4 bases and V by 5 bases; bases with no gene match: 7. The CDR3 sequence is 15 residues long.

For this clonotype: Just one base apart from a much larger clone, this may be a read error. Likely a read error: the CDR3 ends without its conserved phenylalanine or tryptophan. The genes are TRBV5-1 and TRBJ2-7, with TRBD1 matching over 8 bases. Germline V lookup: CDR1 SGHRS, CDR2 YFSETQ. Trimming at V came to 5 bases and at J to 0 bases, leaving 1 base not matched to a gene. CDR3 length: 13 amino acids. The DNA for the CDR3 is TGCGCCAGCAGGGGACAGGACTCCTACGAGCAGTACTTG. Encoded protein: CASRGQDSYEQYL.

This clonotype has just a few counts. This rearrangement joins TRBV5-1 to TRBJ1-1; TRBD1 is a possible D gene (6 bases). The CDR3 sequence is 16 residues long. The ends were cut back, 2 bases at V and 1 base at J, with 15 bases in the middle. The germline CDR1 and CDR2 sequences are SGHRS and YFSETQ. CDR3: CASSLRRGLANTEAFF. The CDR3 nucleotides are TGCGCCAGCAGCTTACGTCGGGGGCTTGCGAACACTGAAGCTTTCTTT.

This clonotype was recorded at least ten times. This chain connects TRBV6-1 to TRBJ2-7; perhaps TRBD2 as D (7 bases). The germline V and J ends were trimmed by 7 bases and 2 bases, with 15 bases remaining between them. In germline, CDR1 is MNHNS, CDR2 SASEGT. The CDR3 spans 14 residues. The CDR3 region is CASNRGGGPYEQYF. CDR3 coding DNA: TGTGCCAGCAATCGTGGCGGGGGCCCCTACGAGCAGTACTTC.

There are many counts of this clonotype. The genes are TRBV6-5 and TRBJ1-3, with no clear D. The CDR3 contains 15 residues. With 10 bases removed from V and 8 bases from J, the gap between germline ends came to 24 bases. CDR1 is MNHEY, CDR2 SVGAGI, per germline. The CDR3 nucleotides read TGTGCCACACTTACGACGGGAACCTTAACGGACACCATATATTTT. As protein: CATLTTGTLTDTIYF.

This clonotype was recorded at least ten times. The genes are TRBV6-5 and TRBJ1-5, with D uncertain. This CDR3 spans 16 amino acids. The germline V and J ends were trimmed by 0 bases and 0 bases, with 9 bases remaining between them. Germline V CDR1 and CDR2: MNHEY, SVGAGI. CDR3: CASSYSTAYSNQPQHF. The CDR3 bases are TGTGCCAGCAGTTACTCGACCGCTTATAGCAATCAGCCCCAGCATTTT.

As to this clonotype: A much larger clone lies a single base off, so this may be a read error. J is TRBJ1-5 and V is TRBV20-1; D might be TRBD1 (5 bases). The V gene's germline CDR1 is DFQATT and CDR2 SNEGSKA (reference sequence). This CDR3 spans 15 amino acids. The CDR3 DNA sequence: TGCAGTGCTCGGGGGGGACTGACCTTCAATCAGCCCAAGCATTTT. Translation gives CSARGGLTFNQPKHF.

This clonotype was seen many times. This chain connects TRBV5-6 to TRBJ1-3, with a tentative D call TRBD1 (5 bases). This CDR3 has 14 residues. V lost 3 bases, J lost 2 bases, and 9 bases lay in between. Per the germline V gene, CDR1 is SGHDT and CDR2 is YYEEEE. The DNA of the CDR3 is TGTGCCAGCAGCTGGGGGACGACTGGAAACACCATATATTTT. It translates to CASSWGTTGNTIYF.

This clonotype appeared once. The chain carries TRBV6-1 and TRBJ1-1; maybe TRBD1 (5 bases). The ends were cut back, 7 bases at V and 2 bases at J, with 14 bases in the middle. This CDR3 is built from 14 residues. CDR1 is MNHNS, CDR2 SASEGT, per germline. CDR3 nucleotide sequence: TGTGCCAGCAACACCGGGACGGAAAACACTGAAGCTTTCTTT. Residues: CASNTGTENTEAFF.

This clonotype was seen many times. The CDR3 coding sequence is TGTGCCAGCAGTTCCCGGGGATCCGGAGCGAACACTGAAGCTTTCTTT. Protein: CASSSRGSGANTEAFF. This chain links TRBV7-2 with TRBJ1-1; D is unresolved. This CDR3 comprises 16 residues. From germline, CDR1 is SGHTA and CDR2 FQGNSA. Deletions cut 6 bases from V and 1 base from J, with 18 bases between.

This clonotype was detected once. This sequence joins TRBV29-1 and TRBJ1-1, with D uncertain. There are 13 residues in the CDR3. The V gene lost 3 bases and the J gene lost 1 base, with 9 bases spanning the gap. Per germline, CDR1 SQVTM and CDR2 ANQGSEA. CDR3 residues: CSVERVPNTEAFF. The CDR3 coding sequence is TGCAGCGTTGAGAGGGTTCCGAACACTGAAGCTTTCTTT.

Points on this clonotype: A much larger clone lies one base from this, so it may be a read error. This chain uses TRBV6-1 with TRBJ1-2, with 9 bases matching TRBD1. Unmatched junction bases numbered 2, after V lost 6 bases and J lost 3 bases. The CDR3 totals 13 residues. The germline CDR1 and CDR2 sequences are MNHNS and SASEGT. CDR3 DNA sequence: TGTGCCAGCAGAAGGGACAGGGACTATGGCTACACCTTC. This gives the protein CASRRDRDYGYTF.

This clonotype showed up many times. J is TRBJ2-7 and V is TRBV24-1; 8 bases match TRBD2. The CDR3 sequence is 17 residues long. From germline, CDR1 is KGHDR and CDR2 SFDVKD. V lost 2 bases and J lost 0; bases outside the gene matches: 8. CDR3 amino acids: CATSDSTGGASSYEQYF. The CDR3 DNA reads TGTGCCACCAGTGATTCCACCGGGGGGGCGAGCTCCTACGAGCAGTACTTC.

V gene TRBV11-2 combines with J gene TRBJ2-6; the match to TRBD1 covers 9 bases. The CDR3 contains 17 residues. Germline loops: CDR1 SGHAT, CDR2 FQNNGV. V shed 3 bases and J 1 base; nucleotides not matched to a gene: 4. The CDR3 DNA reads as TGTGCCAGCAGCTTGGGGGACAGGGATTCTGGGGCCAACGTCCTGACTTTC. Residues: CASSLGDRDSGANVLTF.

This clonotype was seen many times. The chain couples TRBV30 to TRBJ2-2; D unclear. Deletions cut 5 bases from V and 8 bases from J, with 6 bases between. The CDR3 sequence is 10 residues long. In germline, CDR1 is GTSNPN, CDR2 SVGIG (reference sequence). Here the CDR3 reads CAWGYGELFF. CDR3 bases: TGTGCCTGGGGGTATGGGGAGCTGTTTTTT.

The chain combines TRBV7-2 with TRBJ2-5; D is perhaps TRBD1 (7 bases). This CDR3 contains 15 residues. The germline V and J ends were trimmed by 1 base and 6 bases, with 15 bases remaining between them. Per germline, CDR1 SGHTA and CDR2 FQGNSA. The CDR3 coding sequence is TGTGCCAGCAGCTTAGGTGGTCCAGGGGGGCAGACCCAGTACTTC. Encoded protein: CASSLGGPGGQTQYF.

The V and J genes are TRBV19 and TRBJ2-7; no clear D gene. CDR1 LNHDA and CDR2 SQIVND come from the germline V gene (reference sequence). The CDR3 covers 15 residues. The V end lost 0 bases, the J end lost 0 bases, and 9 bases lay between the germline ends. This CDR3 is CASSIEQPISYEQYF. CDR3 sequence (DNA): TGTGCCAGTAGTATAGAACAGCCAATCTCCTACGAGCAGTACTTC.

The genes are TRBV28 and TRBJ2-4; TRBD2 might be the D (6 bases). This CDR3 is 14 amino acids long. Germline CDR1 is MDHEN and CDR2 is SYDVKM. V was trimmed by 8 bases and J by 8 bases, leaving 19 bases between them. The CDR3 DNA is TGTGCCAGCGGGGACGAAGGGAGGATTGACATTCAGTACTTC. It encodes CASGDEGRIDIQYF.

Comments on this clonotype: Being one base from a much bigger clone, this may be a read error. The chain couples TRBV7-9 to TRBJ1-1, with 9 bases aligning to TRBD1. Germline V gives CDR1 SEHNR, CDR2 FQNEAQ (reference sequence). The CDR3 runs to 13 residues. The CDR3 here is CASSSQGASEALF. The CDR3 region has the DNA TGTGCCAGCAGCTCACAGGGGGCGAGTGAAGCTTTGTTT. The full variable domain, rest sourced from reference TRBV7-9 and TRBJ1-1, is DTGVSQNPRHKITKRGQNVTFRCDPISEHNRLYWYRQTLGQGPEFLTYFQNEAQLEKSRLLSDRFSAERPKGSFSTLEIQRTEQGDSAMYLCASSSQGASEALFGQGTRLTVV.

This clonotype was recorded many times. The chain carries TRBV10-3 and TRBJ2-3; 7 positions match TRBD1. The CDR3 totals 15 residues. V was clipped by 6 bases and J by 6 bases; unmatched bases: 12. Germline loops: CDR1 ENHRY, CDR2 SYGVKD. CDR3 DNA: TGTGCCATCAGGGGACAGTTCCCTGTGGGGGATACGCAGTATTTT. It codes for CAIRGQFPVGDTQYF.

This clonotype was detected many times. The rearrangement joins TRBV12-5 to TRBJ2-2, with D perhaps TRBD2 (5 bases). Looked up from germline, CDR1 is LGHNT and CDR2 is FRNRAP. CDR3 size: 15 residues. V lost 5 bases and J 3 bases, leaving 13 bases between the germline ends. CDR3 nucleotides: TGTGCTAGTGGTCCGGGGATAACTCACACCGGGGAGCTGTTTTTT. It is translated as CASGPGITHTGELFF.